Described below is a single T cell receptor (beta chain) sequence and its context. The sample belongs to a study of shared clonotypes between healthy human individuals. Trimming shortened V by 1 base and J by 4 bases, and 4 bases separated the two germline ends. The CDR3 is 12 amino acids. CDR1 is SQVTM, CDR2 ANQGSEA, per germline. Genomic DNA of every subset was divided equally among multiple immunoSEQ plates. Profiled with immunoSEQ multiplex PCR; TCRdb holds only in-frame clones, not every one. The sample shows 1 million to 1.2 million clones, roughly 77% of them seen only once. The sequenced sample consisted of memory CD4+ T cells from PBMCs. Subset reported: CD45RA-negative fraction. The V gene is TRBV29-1, the J gene TRBJ1-4, with D unclear. The receptor was derived from a man aged 18-30 years in good health. Some clones in this sample may be carry-over from other donors' samples. The CDR3 nucleotides are TGCAGCGTTGAAGGGAATAATGAAAAACTGTTTTTT. Translating it yields CSVEGNNEKLFF.